One T cell receptor beta chain is described in this entry. This sample was taken from a study of blood T cell repertoires in COVID-19. Profiling relied on immunoSEQ multiplex PCR, and the TCRdb table lists in-frame clones only, not all of them. Here the sample spans tens of thousands of clones, approximately 85% being singletons. The germline V gene has CDR1 SNHLY and CDR2 FYNNEI. Trimming stripped 6 bases from V and 7 bases from J, with 16 bases between. The length of the CDR3 is 15 residues. J is TRBJ1-6 and V is TRBV2, with D maybe TRBD1 (5 bases). Material for sequencing was peripheral blood. The receptor was derived from an elderly man with acute or convalescent COVID-19. The CDR3 sequence is CASSREQGENSPLHF. CDR3 DNA sequence: TGTGCCAGCAGCCGAGAGCAGGGCGAAAATTCACCCCTCCACTTT.